This TCR beta chain appears in the sequencing data of a study of blood T cell repertoires in COVID-19. This CDR3 spans 12 amino acids. The V gene's germline CDR1 is MDHEN and CDR2 SYDVKM. V lost 7 bases and J lost 5, with 11 bases in between. TCRdb's table, derived via immunoSEQ multiplex PCR, lists solely in-frame clones and lacks some. The sample has under 150,000 clones, around 88% seen once. Sequenced material: peripheral blood. The J gene is TRBJ1-2, the V gene TRBV28; no clear D. The receptor was isolated from a human donor in a cohort sampled during active COVID-19. The CDR3 bases are TGTGCCAGCACTCGTGCAGATTATGGCTACACCTTC. The encoded protein is CASTRADYGYTF.